This T cell receptor beta chain was captured by sequencing in a study of T-cell memory formation after mild COVID-19. On this clonotype: Its cognate antigen is unknown.

One entry per CDR3 protein results from TCRdb running MiXCR on the 5' RACE reads. This sample has 450,000 to 700,000 distinct CDR3 sequences, with 15% to 20% found just once. Study conclusions and caveats: Contracting clones localized mainly to CM and EM when CD4+ and mainly to EMRA when CD8+.

The specimen was PBMCs or a T cell subset sorted from them (not recorded which). The source of this sequence is an adult woman who had mild COVID-19 (a few samples of this study predate the infection). Cell type and time point are not known.

The CDR3 DNA sequence: TGCGCCAGCAGCTTGGGGGACAACACAGATACGCAGTATTTT. It is translated as CASSLGDNTDTQYF. The J gene is TRBJ2-3, the V gene TRBV5-1, with D perhaps matching TRBD1 (6 bases). Trimming took off 0 bases at V and 2 bases at J, with 7 bases between the two ends. Germline CDR1 and CDR2: SGHRS and YFSETQ. The CDR3 is 14 residues long. Based on the CDR3 plus reference TRBV5-1 and TRBJ2-3, the full variable domain is KAGVTQTPRYLIKTRGQQVTLSCSPISGHRSVSWYQQTPGQGLQFLFEYFSETQRNKGNFPGRFSGRQFSNSRSEMNVSTLELGDSALYLCASSLGDNTDTQYFGPGTRLTVL.